This TCR beta chain was identified in a study of blood T cell repertoires in COVID-19. Study at large: Sites across the United States, Italy and Spain contributed samples from acute and convalescent COVID-19. The analysed material was cDNA or gDNA that came from T cells, B-cell-depleted T cells, or PBMCs.

Looked up from germline, CDR1 is ENHRY and CDR2 is SYGVKD. The V gene end was trimmed by 4 bases and the J gene end by 0 bases; junction bases not matched to a gene: 4. This CDR3 spans 16 amino acids. In the authors' workflow: By means of reference gene primer amplification, nucleated cell counts were estimated. TCRdb keeps only in-frame clones here, not all; method: immunoSEQ multiplex PCR. Clone size and V and J calls were adopted from that table, with D and trimming inferred from the DNA. The table lists 93,000 or so clones, roughly 87% of them singletons. The sequencing input was peripheral blood. The receptor's source is a woman over 75 in a cohort sampled during active COVID-19. This chain joins TRBV10-3 and TRBJ2-1; 9 bases are shared with TRBD2. The CDR3 nucleotides are TGTGCCATCAGTGGGACTAGCGAGCTCTCCTACAATGAGCAGTTCTTC. Protein sequence: CAISGTSELSYNEQFF.